This TCR beta chain was identified during a study of blood T cells in healthy people across ages. Notes on the study in general: Significant beta diversity loss was already apparent by age about 42, declining roughly linearly. PBMCs left unsorted prevented a conclusive naive versus antigen-experienced comparison.

It was with a sample-barcoded 5' primer and a J-beta primer mix that a second PCR of roughly 7 to 12 cycles was run. TCRdb re-called the 5' RACE reads with MiXCR, one entry per CDR3 protein. The table shows 600,000 to 800,000 distinct CDR3 sequences, with roughly 20% occurring only once. The CDR3 spans 15 residues. In germline, CDR1 is MGHRA, CDR2 YSYEKL. The trim removed 2 bases at V and 5 bases at J, leaving 3 bases unmatched. Of note for this clonotype: What it recognizes is unknown.

The receptor comes from a man between 65 and 85 years old in good health. Specimen: blood. The chain joins TRBV4-1 to TRBJ2-2, with 9 bases aligning to TRBD2. The CDR3, as DNA: TGCGCCAGCAGCCAAAAGGCGGGAGGGACCGGGGAGCTGTTTTTT. Amino acid sequence: CASSQKAGGTGELFF.